The clone carrying this TCR beta chain was recorded many times. TCRdb re-called the PCR reads through MiXCR, storing one row per CDR3 protein. The sample shows about 70,000 distinct CDR3 sequences, 15% to 20% of them seen only once. This entry comes from a study of molecular identifiers for immune sequencing clone quantification. This CDR3 region has 15 residues. The J segment lost 5 bases and the V segment lost 1 base, leaving 4 bases of the junction unmatched. The specimen sequenced was naive CD8+ T cells from blood, with Jurkat cell RNA spiked in. Specified subset: FACS-sorted CD8+CD4-CCR7+CD45RA+ naive T cells. The genes are TRBV12-3 or TRBV12-4 and TRBJ1-5; TRBD1 agrees at 8 bases. The receptor comes from a human donor in good health. Some libraries in this study had Jurkat cell RNA spiked in. The CDR3 is CASSLVGTGHQPQHF. The CDR3 DNA reads TGTGCCAGCAGTTTAGTTGGGACAGGCCATCAGCCCCAGCATTTT.